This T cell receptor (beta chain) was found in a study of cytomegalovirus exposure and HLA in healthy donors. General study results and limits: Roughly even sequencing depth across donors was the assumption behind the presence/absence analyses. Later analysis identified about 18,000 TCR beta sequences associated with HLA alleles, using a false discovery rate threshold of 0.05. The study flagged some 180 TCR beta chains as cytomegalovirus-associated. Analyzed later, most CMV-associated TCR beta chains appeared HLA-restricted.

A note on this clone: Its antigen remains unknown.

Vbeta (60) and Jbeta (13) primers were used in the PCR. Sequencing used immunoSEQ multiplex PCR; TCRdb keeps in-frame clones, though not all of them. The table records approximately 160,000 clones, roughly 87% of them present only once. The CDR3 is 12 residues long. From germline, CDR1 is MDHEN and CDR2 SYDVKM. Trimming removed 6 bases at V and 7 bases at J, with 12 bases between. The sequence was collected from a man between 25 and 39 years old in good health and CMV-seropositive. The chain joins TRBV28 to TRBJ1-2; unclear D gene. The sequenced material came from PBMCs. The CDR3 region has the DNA TGTGCCAGCAGGCGGCCACCGGGTGGCTACACCTTC. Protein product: CASRRPPGGYTF.